Following are 4 T cell receptor beta chains from one sample sequenced in a study of cytomegalovirus exposure and HLA in healthy donors. PCR employed 60 Vbeta and 13 Jbeta primers. Libraries were prepared by immunoSEQ multiplex PCR; TCRdb keeps only in-frame clonotypes and omits some of them. Here the sample table reports about 83,000 clones. The material sequenced was PBMCs. These receptors were obtained from a man between 18 and 35 years old in good health and CMV-seropositive.

This chain links TRBV18 with TRBJ1-4; D might be TRBD1 (5 bases). V lost 6 bases and J 2 bases, leaving 7 bases between the germline ends. Germline V gene sequence: CDR1 KGHSH, CDR2 LQKENI. The CDR3 has 13 residues. CDR3 residues: CASSTVTNEKLFF. CDR3 nucleotide sequence: TGTGCCAGCTCGACAGTTACTAATGAAAAACTGTTTTTT.

Judged by frequency, this clone is medium-sized. The chain couples TRBV6-4 to TRBJ1-3; D might be TRBD1 (6 bases). Germline-derived CDR1 and CDR2 are MRHNA and SNTAGT. Between the trimmed V and J ends, which lost 3 bases and 0 bases, there was a span of 6 bases. The CDR3 is 14 residues long. CDR3 region: CASSEDSSGNTIYF. In DNA, the CDR3 is TGTGCCAGCAGTGAGGACAGCTCTGGAAACACCATATATTTT.

The chain is built from TRBV4-1 and TRBJ2-5; 9 nucleotides match TRBD1. The last part of the DNA fits TRBJ2-7 better; the J call may be wrong. From germline, CDR1 is MGHRA and CDR2 YSYEKL. The CDR3 extends over 15 amino acids. The CDR3 nucleotides read TGCGCCAGCAGCCAAGCCTACAGGGGGCTGTACGAGCAGTACTTC. It translates to CASSQAYRGLYEQYF.

The chain couples TRBV5-1 to TRBJ2-7; 7 nucleotides match TRBD1. Germline values: CDR1 SGHRS, CDR2 YFSETQ. V dropped 4 bases and J dropped 4; count of bases not matched to a gene: 8. The CDR3 has 14 residues. CDR3 sequence: CASSPRDRAYEQYF. CDR3 coding DNA: TGCGCCAGCAGCCCCAGGGACAGAGCTTACGAGCAGTACTTC.